This is a list of T cell receptor beta chains from one sample in a study of blood T cell repertoires in COVID-19. Clones were read by immunoSEQ multiplex PCR, and TCRdb kept only the in-frame ones, dropping some. The data show 250,000 to 300,000 clones, roughly 85% seen once. Sequencing input: peripheral blood. These receptors originate from a woman between 70 and 85 years old with acute or convalescent COVID-19. Both conserved end residues are part of each CDR3. D genes are given only for firm matches. Part of the rows lack a size; the others show once, few, many or a class for expanded clones.

v_gene: TRBV7-9; abundance: NA; d_gene: TRBD2; j_gene: TRBJ2-1; CDR3aa: CASSLEGGGSYNEQFF; CDR3nt: TGTGCCAGCAGCTTAGAGGGCGGGGGTTCCTACAATGAGCAGTTCTTC
v_gene: TRBV10-3; abundance: NA; d_gene: NA; j_gene: TRBJ1-2; CDR3aa: CAISGAGSASYGYTF; CDR3nt: TGTGCCATCAGTGGGGCAGGTTCCGCTTCCTATGGCTACACCTTC
v_gene: TRBV2; abundance: NA; d_gene: TRBD2; j_gene: TRBJ2-3; CDR3aa: CASSPTSGRTDTQYF; CDR3nt: TGTGCCAGCAGTCCGACTAGCGGCCGCACAGATACGCAGTATTTT
v_gene: TRBV7-2; abundance: NA; d_gene: NA; j_gene: TRBJ2-1; CDR3aa: CASSLEVQGYNEQFF; CDR3nt: TGTGCCAGCAGCTTAGAAGTGCAGGGCTACAATGAGCAGTTCTTC
v_gene: TRBV29-1; abundance: NA; d_gene: NA; j_gene: TRBJ1-1; CDR3aa: CSAERQENTEAFF; CDR3nt: TGCAGCGCCGAACGGCAGGAGAACACTGAAGCTTTCTTT
v_gene: TRBV6-5; abundance: NA; d_gene: NA; j_gene: TRBJ2-1; CDR3aa: CASSYSEVGEQFF; CDR3nt: TGTGCCAGCAGCTACTCGGAGGTCGGTGAGCAGTTCTTC
v_gene: TRBV30; abundance: NA; d_gene: TRBD1; j_gene: TRBJ1-4; CDR3aa: CAWSVGTGRKGGEKLFF; CDR3nt: TGTGCCTGGAGTGTTGGGACAGGGAGGAAAGGGGGTGAAAAACTGTTTTTT
v_gene: TRBV7-2; abundance: NA; d_gene: NA; j_gene: TRBJ1-2; CDR3aa: CASSLGGFYGYTF; CDR3nt: TGTGCCAGCAGCTTAGGAGGCTTCTATGGCTACACCTTC
v_gene: TRBV11-2; abundance: NA; d_gene: NA; j_gene: TRBJ2-2; CDR3aa: CASTVRGVNTGELFF; CDR3nt: TGTGCCAGCACCGTTCGAGGAGTCAACACCGGGGAGCTGTTTTTT
v_gene: TRBV9; abundance: NA; d_gene: TRBD1; j_gene: TRBJ1-2; CDR3aa: CASSEGQSYGYTF; CDR3nt: TGTGCCAGCAGCGAGGGACAGAGCTATGGCTACACCTTC
v_gene: TRBV5-6; abundance: NA; d_gene: TRBD2; j_gene: TRBJ2-3; CDR3aa: CASSLALADRVDTQYF; CDR3nt: TGTGCCAGCAGCTTGGCACTAGCGGACCGTGTAGATACGCAGTATTTT
v_gene: TRBV9; abundance: NA; d_gene: TRBD1; j_gene: TRBJ1-1; CDR3aa: CASSVVGQGAFF; CDR3nt: TGTGCCAGCAGCGTAGTGGGACAGGGAGCTTTCTTT
v_gene: TRBV11-2; abundance: NA; d_gene: NA; j_gene: TRBJ1-3; CDR3aa: CASSSAGSGNTIYF; CDR3nt: TGTGCCAGCAGCTCCGCGGGGTCTGGAAACACCATATATTTT
v_gene: TRBV5-1; abundance: NA; d_gene: NA; j_gene: TRBJ1-2; CDR3aa: CASSSDIVYGYTF; CDR3nt: TGCGCCAGCAGCTCCGACATAGTCTATGGCTACACCTTC
v_gene: TRBV4-1; abundance: NA; d_gene: NA; j_gene: TRBJ2-7; CDR3aa: CASSQALSAGAPYEQYF; CDR3nt: TGCGCCAGCAGCCAAGCCCTATCCGCGGGGGCCCCCTACGAGCAGTACTTC
v_gene: TRBV5-1; abundance: NA; d_gene: NA; j_gene: TRBJ1-1; CDR3aa: CASSPRATGTGMNTEAFF; CDR3nt: TGCGCCAGCAGCCCCCGGGCCACAGGGACGGGGATGAACACTGAAGCTTTCTTT
v_gene: TRBV6-8; abundance: NA; d_gene: NA; j_gene: TRBJ2-2; CDR3aa: CASRRGLNTGELFF; CDR3nt: TGTGCCAGCAGGCGGGGGCTCAACACCGGGGAGCTGTTTTTT
v_gene: TRBV9; abundance: NA; d_gene: TRBD1; j_gene: TRBJ2-7; CDR3aa: CASSVNPNTGGSVYEQYF; CDR3nt: TGTGCCAGCAGCGTAAACCCTAACACAGGGGGAAGCGTTTACGAGCAGTACTTC
v_gene: TRBV10-1; abundance: few; d_gene: NA; j_gene: TRBJ1-1; CDR3aa: CASRDRQNTEAFF; CDR3nt: TGCGCCAGCAGGGACAGACAGAACACTGAAGCTTTCTTT
v_gene: TRBV10-1; abundance: once; d_gene: NA; j_gene: TRBJ2-3; CDR3aa: CASNQLASDTQYF; CDR3nt: TGCGCCAGCAATCAACTAGCAAGCGATACGCAGTATTTT
v_gene: TRBV3-1/TRBV3-2; abundance: NA; d_gene: NA; j_gene: TRBJ2-5; CDR3aa: CASSRLGGPQETQYF; CDR3nt: TGTGCCAGCAGCCGTCTTGGCGGCCCCCAAGAGACCCAGTACTTC
v_gene: TRBV3-1/TRBV3-2; abundance: NA; d_gene: TRBD1; j_gene: TRBJ1-4; CDR3aa: CASRAGGANEKLFF; CDR3nt: TGTGCCAGCAGAGCAGGGGGAGCAAATGAAAAACTGTTTTTT
v_gene: TRBV2; abundance: NA; d_gene: NA; j_gene: TRBJ1-4; CDR3aa: CASSARGGLDEKLFF; CDR3nt: TGTGCCAGCAGTGCCCGCGGAGGGCTTGATGAAAAACTGTTTTTT
v_gene: TRBV30; abundance: NA; d_gene: NA; j_gene: TRBJ1-4; CDR3aa: CAWSVARLNEKLFF; CDR3nt: TGTGCCTGGAGTGTAGCCCGACTTAATGAAAAACTGTTTTTT
v_gene: TRBV29-1; abundance: NA; d_gene: TRBD2; j_gene: TRBJ2-3; CDR3aa: CSGGGGRSTDTQYF; CDR3nt: TGCAGCGGGGGCGGGGGGCGTAGCACAGATACGCAGTATTTT